This is a list of T cell receptor beta chains from one sample in a study of T cell responses to AZD1222 COVID-19 vaccine. The repertoire was sequenced with immunoSEQ multiplex PCR; TCRdb's copy has only in-frame clones and lacks some. Of about 47,000 clones listed, over 75% were seen once; the top ten hold roughly a fifth. Here the sequenced sample was peripheral blood, taken 28 days after the second dose of the MenACWY control vaccine. These receptors all come from an adult who received the MenACWY meningococcal vaccine as a control. The CDR3 runs from the conserved cysteine through the conserved F or W. D genes are given only for firm matches. Clone size is stated in some rows and not others, as once, few, many or a class when expanded.

>TRBJ2-7|TRBV2|-|11|-
CASSLTYEQYF
TGTGCCAGCAGCCTCACCTACGAGCAGTACTTC
>TRBJ2-1|TRBV5-4|-|15|TRBD1
CASSHTGQYYNEQFF
TGTGCCAGCAGCCACACGGGACAGTACTACAATGAGCAGTTCTTC
>TRBJ2-7|TRBV3-1/TRBV3-2|-|14|-
CASSPSTGTYEQYF
TGTGCCAGCAGCCCTTCGACGGGCACCTACGAGCAGTACTTC
>TRBJ1-2|TRBV28|-|19|-
CASSTLFLGGSPPDYGYTF
TGTGCCAGCAGCACCCTATTTTTGGGCGGGTCACCGCCTGACTATGGCTACACCTTC
>TRBJ2-1|TRBV6-1|once|17|TRBD1
CASSEGPGRGQGNEQFF
TGTGCCAGCAGTGAAGGCCCCGGCAGGGGGCAAGGGAATGAGCAGTTCTTC
>TRBJ2-7|TRBV7-2|once|16|TRBD2
CASSSLITSGAYEQYF
TGTGCCAGCAGTTCCCTCATAACTAGCGGAGCCTACGAGCAGTACTTC
>TRBJ1-3|TRBV28|once|16|-
CASSLEGPGLGNTIYF
TGTGCCAGCAGTTTAGAGGGGCCAGGATTAGGAAACACCATATATTTT
>TRBJ2-7|TRBV6-1|-|14|-
CASSEQTVTYEQYF
TGTGCCAGCAGTGAACAGACAGTGACCTACGAGCAGTACTTC
>TRBJ1-6|TRBV28|-|18|-
CASSLLIAGRMGNSPLHF
TGTGCCAGCAGTTTATTAATCGCAGGGAGGATGGGGAATTCACCCCTCCACTTT
>TRBJ1-5|TRBV19|once|13|-
CASSIEYNQPQHF
TGTGCCAGTAGTATAGAGTACAATCAGCCCCAGCATTTT
>TRBJ1-1|TRBV6-1|-|15|-
CASSEDRAQNTEAFF
TGTGCCAGCAGTGAAGACAGGGCACAGAACACTGAAGCTTTCTTT
>TRBJ2-7|TRBV12-5|-|13|-
CASGSGARNEQYF
TGTGCTAGTGGTTCGGGGGCGCGGAACGAGCAGTACTTC
>TRBJ2-2|TRBV12-3/TRBV12-4|few|12|-
CATQGVTGELFF
TGTGCCACTCAGGGTGTGACCGGGGAGCTGTTTTTT
>TRBJ2-1|TRBV5-4|-|15|-
CASSRDVGRGISQFF
TGTGCCAGCAGCCGGGACGTCGGCAGGGGCATTTCTCAGTTCTTC
>TRBJ2-5|TRBV5-4|-|18|TRBD2
CASSVRSLLAGGRETQYF
TGTGCCAGCAGCGTACGATCCCTCTTGGCGGGGGGCCGGGAGACCCAGTACTTC
>TRBJ2-4|TRBV5-1|-|15|-
CASSSVSGQGNIQYF
TGCGCCAGCAGCTCTGTCTCGGGGCAGGGAAACATTCAGTACTTC
>TRBJ1-2|TRBV12-3/TRBV12-4|-|13|-
CASSRDYYYGYTF
TGTGCCAGCAGTCGGGACTACTACTATGGCTACACCTTC
>TRBJ1-6|TRBV6-4|-|13|-
CASSDSPNSPLHF
TGTGCCAGCAGTGACTCTCCCAATTCACCCCTCCACTTT